This is a list of T cell receptor beta chains from one sample in a study of blood T cell repertoires in COVID-19. TCRdb's copy holds only in-frame clones and misses some; the assay was immunoSEQ multiplex PCR. The data show approximately 250,000 clones, approximately 81% seen once. Input material: peripheral blood. The receptors stem from a man aged 60 to 69 with acute or convalescent COVID-19. Each CDR3 is given with its conserved first and last residue. Fields, in order: clone size, D gene, V gene, J gene, CDR3 DNA, CDR3 protein. The D gene is left open where the match is weak. Only part of the rows carry a size: once, few, many, or a class if the clone is expanded.

>-|TRBD1|TRBV2|TRBJ1-6
TGTGCCAGCAGCCATACCTCGATGGGACAGTATAATTCACCCCTCCACTTT
CASSHTSMGQYNSPLHF
>-|-|TRBV7-8|TRBJ2-5
TGTGCCAGCAGCTCCCAGGGCCCGGAGACCCAGTACTTC
CASSSQGPETQYF
>once|-|TRBV15|TRBJ1-1
TGTGCCACCAGCAGAGACAGGGGGAACACTGAAGCTTTCTTT
CATSRDRGNTEAFF
>-|-|TRBV7-8|TRBJ1-1
TGTGCCAGCAGCTCGGGGTGGCAGGGGTCTGGAGCTTTCTTT
CASSSGWQGSGAFF
>-|-|TRBV3-1/TRBV3-2|TRBJ2-1
TGTGCCAGCAGCCAGAGGGGAGGCCGGCAGTTCTTC
CASSQRGGRQFF
>-|-|TRBV12-3/TRBV12-4|TRBJ2-1
TGTGCCAGCAGTTGGGGCCTGGGTGAGCAGTTCTTC
CASSWGLGEQFF
>once|-|TRBV15|TRBJ1-5
TGTGCCACCAGCAGAGCCAGGACAGATAGCAATCAGCCCCAGCATTTT
CATSRARTDSNQPQHF
>-|TRBD1|TRBV6-1|TRBJ1-4
TGTGCCAGCAGTGAGTCCGGGACAGGGTTGGAAGAAAAACTGTTTTTT
CASSESGTGLEEKLFF
>few|TRBD1|TRBV18|TRBJ2-5
TGTGCCAGCTCACCACCGGGACAGAAAGAGACCCAGTACTTC
CASSPPGQKETQYF
>-|TRBD1|TRBV23-1|TRBJ2-2
TGCGCCAGAGCTTCAGGGGGCTTGTACACCGGGGAGCTGTTTTTT
CARASGGLYTGELFF
>-|-|TRBV27|TRBJ1-1
TGTGCCAGCAGTAGAAACCTTTTCGGGACAAAGGTCTTGGATGGTGAAGCTTTCTTT
CASSRNLFGTKVLDGEAFF
>-|TRBD2|TRBV6-5|TRBJ2-3
TGTGCCAGCAGTTACTCGCGGGACTACTACACAGATACGCAGTATTTT
CASSYSRDYYTDTQYF
>-|-|TRBV6-5|TRBJ1-2
TGTGCCAGCAGCCCCGACAGGAGCTCTAACTATGGCTACACCTTC
CASSPDRSSNYGYTF
>once|-|TRBV4-2|TRBJ1-2
TGTGCCAGCAGCCAAGAGGGACTGTCTAACTATGGCTACACCTTC
CASSQEGLSNYGYTF
>-|-|TRBV5-1|TRBJ1-3
TGCGCCAGCAGCCCACGGGTTGGAGTCTCTGGAAACACCATATATTTT
CASSPRVGVSGNTIYF
>-|TRBD1|TRBV27|TRBJ1-2
TGTGCCAGCAGGGACAGGGGATCCTATGGCTACACCTTC
CASRDRGSYGYTF
>-|TRBD1|TRBV6-6|TRBJ2-1
TGTGCCAGCAGTCCAACGGGACAGAGCTCCTACAATGAGCAGTTCTTC
CASSPTGQSSYNEQFF
>-|TRBD1|TRBV2|TRBJ2-3
TGTGCCAGCAGTGCGGGACAGACTAGCACAGATACGCAGTATTTT
CASSAGQTSTDTQYF
>-|-|TRBV7-2|TRBJ1-4
TGTGCCAGCAGCTTAAATTCAGGGGTAGGCGAAAAACTGTTTTTT
CASSLNSGVGEKLFF
>few|-|TRBV28|TRBJ1-1
TGTGCCAGCAGTTTAAGCGTAGGGAGGCACACTGAAGCTTTCTTT
CASSLSVGRHTEAFF
>-|TRBD1|TRBV5-1|TRBJ2-1
TGCGCCAGCAGACCGCGGGACAGGAGATTCTACAATGAGCAGTTCTTC
CASRPRDRRFYNEQFF
>-|-|TRBV25-1|TRBJ2-3
TGTGCCAGCGGGGGACGGGACTCACTCACCCGCACAGATACGCAGTATTTT
CASGGRDSLTRTDTQYF
>-|TRBD1|TRBV6-1|TRBJ2-5
TGTGCCAGCAGTGAACTTCTAGGACAGGGGAAAGAGACCCAGTACTTC
CASSELLGQGKETQYF
>-|-|TRBV30|TRBJ1-4
TGTGCCTGGAGTTTAGGACACGCTAATGAAAAACTGTTTTTT
CAWSLGHANEKLFF
>once|TRBD2|TRBV18|TRBJ2-2
TGTGCCAGCTCACCGAGGAGCCTAGCGGGAGACAACACCGGGGAGCTGTTTTTT
CASSPRSLAGDNTGELFF
>-|TRBD1|TRBV9|TRBJ2-1
TGTGCCAGCAGCCCCCACCTAGAGGGGGCGGGCTCCTACAATGAGCAGTTCTTC
CASSPHLEGAGSYNEQFF
>-|TRBD2|TRBV20-1|TRBJ2-1
TGCAGTGCTAGTAGGGAAGCGGGGGGTCCGAATGAGCAGTTCTTC
CSASREAGGPNEQFF
>-|TRBD2|TRBV13|TRBJ2-3
TGTGCCAGCAGCTTTAGCGGGAGAAGCACAGATACGCAGTATTTT
CASSFSGRSTDTQYF
>-|-|TRBV19|TRBJ1-3
TGTGCCAGCCGAGTGACAGGCCCCCACTCTGGAAACACCATATATTTT
CASRVTGPHSGNTIYF
>-|-|TRBV28|TRBJ1-2
TGTGCCAGCAGTTTACTGCAGTATAACTATGGCTACACCTTC
CASSLLQYNYGYTF
>-|-|TRBV21-1|TRBJ2-7
TGTGCCAGCAATCAGGGGGACAGGGGGAACGAGCAGTACTTC
CASNQGDRGNEQYF
>few|-|TRBV6-5|TRBJ1-1
TGTGCCAGCAGTTACTTAGGACAGAACACTGAAGCTTTCTTT
CASSYLGQNTEAFF
>few|-|TRBV6-5|TRBJ2-7
TGTGCCAGCAGTTACGGGCAGGGACTGGCCGAGCAGTACTTC
CASSYGQGLAEQYF
>-|TRBD1|TRBV11-2|TRBJ1-2
TGTGCCAGCAGCTTGCAGACAGGGGGCCATTTGGGCTACACCTTC
CASSLQTGGHLGYTF
>-|TRBD1|TRBV11-2|TRBJ1-4
TGTGCCAGCAGCTTGACAGGGACGAGAGGTGAAAAACTGTTTTTT
CASSLTGTRGEKLFF
>-|-|TRBV4-1|TRBJ1-1
TGCGCCAGCAGCCAAGATGAGGGAATTGAAGCTTTCTTT
CASSQDEGIEAFF
>-|TRBD1|TRBV28|TRBJ1-1
TGTGCCAGCAGTTTCAGGGGGCGGGTAATGACCACACGTGTGACTGAAGCTTTCTTT
CASSFRGRVMTTRVTEAFF
>few|-|TRBV4-1|TRBJ2-3
TGCGCCAGCAGCCAAGCGCTTGGAGGCACAGATACGCAGTATTTT
CASSQALGGTDTQYF
>-|-|TRBV11-2|TRBJ2-1
TGTGCCAGCAGCTTAGCCCTTGGCCTAAGGGGCAATGAGCAGTTCTTC
CASSLALGLRGNEQFF
>-|-|TRBV5-6|TRBJ1-3
TGTGCCAGCAGCTTGGCCCTCCTGACAACCATATATTTT
CASSLALLTTIYF